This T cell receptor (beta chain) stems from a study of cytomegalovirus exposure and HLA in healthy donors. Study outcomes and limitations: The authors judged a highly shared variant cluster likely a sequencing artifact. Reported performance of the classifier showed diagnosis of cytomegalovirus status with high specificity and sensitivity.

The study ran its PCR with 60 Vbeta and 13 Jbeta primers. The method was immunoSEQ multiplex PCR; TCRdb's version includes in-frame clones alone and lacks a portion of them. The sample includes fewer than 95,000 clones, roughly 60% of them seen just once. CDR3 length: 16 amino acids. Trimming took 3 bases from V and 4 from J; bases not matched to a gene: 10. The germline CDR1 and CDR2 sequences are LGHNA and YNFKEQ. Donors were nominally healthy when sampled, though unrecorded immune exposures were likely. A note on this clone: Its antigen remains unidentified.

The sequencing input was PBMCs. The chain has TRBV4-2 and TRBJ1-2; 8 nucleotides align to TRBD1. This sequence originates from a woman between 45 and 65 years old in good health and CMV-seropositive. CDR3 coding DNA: TGTGCCAGCAGCCAGGTCACAGGGGGAGGAGGCTATGGCTACACCTTC. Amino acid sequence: CASSQVTGGGGYGYTF.